The 14 T cell receptor beta chains reported below all come from one sample, sequenced in a study of T cells in Graves' hyperthyroidism and ophthalmopathy. It was RNA transcripts that yielded the amplified TCR beta CDR3 regions. First-round RT-PCR targeting the TCR CDR3 was performed with the HTBI primer set. TCRdb reprocessed the multiplex PCR reads via MiXCR and lists one record per CDR3 protein. The sample consists of about 600,000 distinct CDR3 sequences, about 16% of them appearing once. Sequenced: blood. The source of these receptors is a woman aged 40 to 50 with Graves' ophthalmopathy.

This clonotype was counted ten times or more. The genes are TRBV12-3 or TRBV12-4 and TRBJ2-6; D unresolved. V dropped 7 bases and J dropped 1 base, with 17 bases sitting between them. The CDR3 loop spans 17 amino acids. CDR3 DNA: TGTGCCAGCACCCGAGAGTCGCGGCTATCTGGGGCCAACGTCCTGACTTTC. Translated, it gives CASTRESRLSGANVLTF.

This clonotype came up a few times. The V call is TRBV5-1, the J call TRBJ2-7; D uncertain. This CDR3 comprises 14 residues. Germline values: CDR1 SGHRS, CDR2 YFSETQ. With 0 bases removed from V and 1 base from J, the gap between germline ends came to 8 bases. The CDR3 region is CASSLETPSYEQYF. The CDR3 DNA reads as TGCGCCAGCAGCTTGGAGACCCCTTCCTACGAGCAGTACTTC.

In its sample, this clonotype was seen many times. Here the CDR3 DNA reads TGTGCCAGCAGGTCCACGATTGGGGGAGGGCTTGTCTACGAGCAGTACTTC. Its protein is CASRSTIGGGLVYEQYF. The chain links TRBV11-2 to TRBJ2-7; 7 bases map to TRBD2. Germline V CDR1 and CDR2: SGHAT, FQNNGV. The CDR3 contains 17 residues. The junction had 17 bases not matched to a gene; V was cut back by 6 bases and J by 3 bases.

V gene TRBV20-1 combines with J gene TRBJ1-3, with unresolved D. Trimming took 0 bases from V and 0 from J, leaving 9 bases between them. CDR1 and CDR2 from the germline V gene are DFQATT and SNEGSKA (reference sequence). This CDR3 spans 15 amino acids. The CDR3 nucleotides are TGCAGTGCTAGAGATGCTTACTACTCTGGAAACACCATATATTTT. Protein product: CSARDAYYSGNTIYF.

As regards this clonotype: This may be a read error: a much more frequent sequence differs by one nucleotide. The chain joins TRBV6-1 to TRBJ1-2; D ambiguous. CDR1 and CDR2 from the germline V gene are MNHNS and SASEGT. CDR3 length: 14 residues. V was clipped by 2 bases and J by 6 bases, with 13 bases between them. The CDR3 region has the DNA TGTGCCAGCAGTGAATCGCCTACAGTTCATGGCTACACCTTC. Its translation is CASSESPTVHGYTF.

This clonotype was counted many times. This chain links TRBV5-1 with TRBJ2-3; TRBD1 matches 10 bases. With 4 bases clipped from V and 1 base from J, the junction kept 6 bases outside the gene matches. Looked up from germline, CDR1 is SGHRS and CDR2 is YFSETQ. This CDR3 is 16 amino acids long. The CDR3 DNA sequence: TGCGCCAGCAGCCCGGGACAGGGGTACGGCACAGATACGCAGTATTTT. Translating gives CASSPGQGYGTDTQYF.

This chain connects TRBV5-5 to TRBJ1-1; no clear D gene. The CDR3 is made up of 14 amino acids. Trimming took 0 bases from V and 5 from J, leaving 11 bases between them. Germline V gene lookup returns CDR1 SGHKS and CDR2 YYEKEE (reference sequence). The CDR3 spells CASSLEDGETEAFF. The CDR3 DNA sequence: TGTGCCAGCAGCTTGGAGGATGGGGAGACTGAAGCTTTCTTT.

At least ten counts were recorded for this clonotype. The rearrangement uses TRBV20-1 and TRBJ2-3, with 8 bases fitting TRBD2. V shed 1 base and J 5 bases; nucleotides not matched to a gene: 11. Germline lookup yields CDR1 DFQATT and CDR2 SNEGSKA (reference sequence). The length of the CDR3 is 16 residues. The CDR3 loop is CSARGGQRGLLDTQYF. The CDR3 coding sequence is TGCAGTGCTAGAGGGGGCCAGCGGGGGCTTTTAGATACGCAGTATTTT.

Ten or more counts support this clonotype. V is TRBV2 and J is TRBJ2-6; no reliable D call. Germline V gives CDR1 SNHLY, CDR2 FYNNEI. The CDR3 is made up of 12 amino acids. V was cut by 11 bases and J by 3 bases, with 8 bases left in between. CDR3 sequence: CAGSGGANVLTF. CDR3 bases: TGTGCCGGCTCGGGTGGGGCCAACGTCCTGACTTTC.

This clonotype has a count of ten or more. This rearrangement joins TRBV7-8 to TRBJ2-3; TRBD2 is a possible D gene (5 bases). The CDR3 runs to 17 residues. CDR1 and CDR2 (germline): SGHVS, FQNEAQ. Trimming removed 1 base from V and 0 bases from J, with 14 bases in between. CDR3 in amino acids: CASSLGEFRRSTDTQYF. The CDR3 DNA follows: TGTGCCAGCAGCTTAGGGGAGTTTCGGCGGAGCACAGATACGCAGTATTTT.

This clonotype was seen more than once but under ten times. The chain uses TRBV6-1 and TRBJ1-2, with D tentatively TRBD1 (5 bases). Per germline, CDR1 MNHNS and CDR2 SASEGT. CDR3 size: 12 residues. V dropped 3 bases and J dropped 8 bases, with 10 bases sitting between them. Here the CDR3 reads CASSERGRGYTF. The CDR3 nucleotides read TGTGCCAGCAGTGAGAGGGGAAGAGGCTACACCTTC.

This clonotype was seen only once. The rearrangement uses TRBV20-1 and TRBJ2-7; D may be TRBD2 (5 bases). The CDR3 is 13 residues long. CDR1 is DFQATT and CDR2 is SNEGSKA in the germline V gene (reference sequence). Trimming left V 6 bases short and J 0 bases short, with 12 bases between. The CDR3 spells CSASIGSSYEQYF. The CDR3 DNA is TGCAGTGCGTCGATAGGGAGCTCCTACGAGCAGTACTTC.

This clonotype occurred many times. The chain links TRBV7-8 to TRBJ2-7; TRBD2 aligns across 7 bases. Germline CDR1 SGHVS, CDR2 FQNEAQ. Unmatched junction bases numbered 18, after V lost 6 bases and J lost 1 base. The CDR3 runs to 18 residues. The CDR3 sequence: CASRTHSGTGGKSYEQYF. The CDR3 bases are TGTGCCAGCAGAACCCACTCCGGAACGGGAGGAAAATCCTACGAGCAGTACTTC.

This clonotype was seen at least ten times. The chain links TRBV2 to TRBJ2-4; D is unresolved. V was shortened by 6 bases and J by 0 bases, with 12 bases between the two germline ends. This CDR3 comprises 15 residues. Per germline, CDR1 SNHLY and CDR2 FYNNEI. DNA for the CDR3: TGTGCCAGCAGCGCTGACACCGCAGCCAAAAACATTCAGTACTTC. This gives the protein CASSADTAAKNIQYF.